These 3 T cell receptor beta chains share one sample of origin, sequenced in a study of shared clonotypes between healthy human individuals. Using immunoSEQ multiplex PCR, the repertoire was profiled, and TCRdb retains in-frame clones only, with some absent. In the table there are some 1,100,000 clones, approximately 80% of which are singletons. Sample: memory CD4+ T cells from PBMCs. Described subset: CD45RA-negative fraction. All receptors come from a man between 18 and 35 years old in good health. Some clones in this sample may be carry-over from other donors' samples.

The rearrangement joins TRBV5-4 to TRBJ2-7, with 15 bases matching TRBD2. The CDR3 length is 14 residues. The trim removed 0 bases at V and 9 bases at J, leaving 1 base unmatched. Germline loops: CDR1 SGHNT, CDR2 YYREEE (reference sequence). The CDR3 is CASSLGGLAGGQYF. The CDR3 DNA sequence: TGTGCCAGCAGCTTGGGGGGACTAGCGGGAGGGCAGTACTTC.

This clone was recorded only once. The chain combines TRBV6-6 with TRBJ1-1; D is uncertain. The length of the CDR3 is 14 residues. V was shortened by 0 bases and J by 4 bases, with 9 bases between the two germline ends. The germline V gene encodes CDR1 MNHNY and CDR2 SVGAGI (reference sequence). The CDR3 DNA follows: TGTGCCAGCAGTTACTCGAAGGAACGCACTGAAGCTTTCTTT. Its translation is CASSYSKERTEAFF.

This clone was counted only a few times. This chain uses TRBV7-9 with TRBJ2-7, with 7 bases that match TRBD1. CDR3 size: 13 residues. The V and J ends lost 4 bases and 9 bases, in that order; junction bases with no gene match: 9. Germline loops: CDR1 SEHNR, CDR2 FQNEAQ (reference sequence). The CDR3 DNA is TGTGCCAGCAGCTCCCGACAGGGCGCCTCGCAGTACTTC. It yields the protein CASSSRQGASQYF.